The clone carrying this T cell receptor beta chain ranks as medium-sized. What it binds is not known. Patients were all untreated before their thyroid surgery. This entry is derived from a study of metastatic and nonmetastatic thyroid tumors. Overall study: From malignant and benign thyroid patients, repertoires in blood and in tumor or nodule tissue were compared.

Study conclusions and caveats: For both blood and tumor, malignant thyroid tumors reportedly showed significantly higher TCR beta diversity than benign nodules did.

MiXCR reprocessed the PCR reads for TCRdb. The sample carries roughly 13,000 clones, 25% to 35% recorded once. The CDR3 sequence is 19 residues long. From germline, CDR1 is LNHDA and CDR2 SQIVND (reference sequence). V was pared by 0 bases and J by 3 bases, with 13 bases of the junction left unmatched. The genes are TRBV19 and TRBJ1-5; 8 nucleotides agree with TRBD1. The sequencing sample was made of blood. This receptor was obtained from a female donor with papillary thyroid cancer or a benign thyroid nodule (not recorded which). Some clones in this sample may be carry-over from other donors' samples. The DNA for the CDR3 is TGTGCCAGTAGTATAGAAGGGATGACAGGGGAGTCCCTCAATCAGCCCCAGCATTTT. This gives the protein CASSIEGMTGESLNQPQHF.